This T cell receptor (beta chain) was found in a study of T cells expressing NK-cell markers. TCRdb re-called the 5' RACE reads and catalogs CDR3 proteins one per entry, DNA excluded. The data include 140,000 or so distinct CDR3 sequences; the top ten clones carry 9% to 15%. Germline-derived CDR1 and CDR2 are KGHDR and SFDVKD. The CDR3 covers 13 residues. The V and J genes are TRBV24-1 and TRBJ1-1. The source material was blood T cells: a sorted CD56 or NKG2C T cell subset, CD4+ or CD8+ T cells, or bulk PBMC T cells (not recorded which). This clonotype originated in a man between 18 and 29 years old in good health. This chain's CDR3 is CATFRVRNTEAFF.